This T cell receptor beta chain was observed in a study of technical replicates of blood from a handful of donors. V shed 3 bases, J shed 8 bases, and the junction held 9 bases outside the gene matches. There are 14 residues in the CDR3. CDR1 is MDHEN and CDR2 is SYDVKM in the germline V gene. TCRdb keeps only in-frame clones here, not all; method: immunoSEQ multiplex PCR. The data hold 87,000 or so clones, with just over 90% observed a single time. Source material: T cells isolated from PBMCs. The sequence derives from a human donor in good health. The chain links TRBV28 to TRBJ2-7, with 8 nucleotides matching TRBD1. Here the CDR3 reads CASSFSGQGFKQYF. CDR3 nucleotide sequence: TGTGCCAGCAGTTTCTCTGGACAGGGTTTCAAGCAGTACTTC.